Listed below are T cell receptor beta chains from one sample, sequenced in a study of T cells in Graves' hyperthyroidism and ophthalmopathy. From the multiplex PCR reads, TCRdb called clonotypes with MiXCR, one entry per CDR3 protein. The table lists some 700,000 distinct CDR3 sequences, 15% to 20% of them singletons, with around 15% in the top ten. The material sequenced was blood. The receptor source for this set is a man in his fifties with Graves' hyperthyroidism. Both conserved end residues are part of each CDR3. Each record gives: V gene, clone size, J gene, D gene, CDR3 DNA, CDR3 protein. The D gene is left open where the match is weak. Rows give clone size only sometimes, using once, few, many, or a class for an expanded clone.

TRBV12-3/TRBV12-4	many	TRBJ2-1	-	TGTGCCAGCCTTAGAGGGAGCCGTTACAATGAGCAGTTCTTC	CASLRGSRYNEQFF
TRBV2	many	TRBJ2-7	TRBD1	TGTGCCAGCAGTGGAAGACAGGGTACCCCCTACGAGCAGTACTTC	CASSGRQGTPYEQYF
TRBV19	-	TRBJ2-1	TRBD2	TGTGCCAGTAGTAGGGCGGGAGGAGTCGATGAGCAGTTCTTC	CASSRAGGVDEQFF
TRBV9	-	TRBJ2-7	-	TGTGCCAGCAGCGTAGAAGGGCCCAGCTCCTACGAGCAGTACTTC	CASSVEGPSSYEQYF
TRBV6-2/TRBV6-3	-	TRBJ2-1	TRBD2	TGTGCCAGCAGCGACGGGACTAGCGGGACTAATGAGCAGTTCTTC	CASSDGTSGTNEQFF
TRBV24-1	many	TRBJ2-5	TRBD2	TGTGCCACCAGTGATCCGCTGCTAGCGGGAGTGGAAGAGACCCAGTACTTC	CATSDPLLAGVEETQYF
TRBV19	few	TRBJ1-1	TRBD1	TGTGCCAGTAGTACGACAGGGGGCGAGACGACTGAAGCTTTCTTT	CASSTTGGETTEAFF
TRBV6-1	-	TRBJ2-1	-	TGTGCCAGCACTAGGGACGGGACGACCTACAATGAGCAGTTCTTC	CASTRDGTTYNEQFF
TRBV6-2/TRBV6-3	many	TRBJ2-4	TRBD1	TGTGCCAGCAGTCTACTCTCCGGACAGGGGGTAGGCAAAAACATTCAGTACTTC	CASSLLSGQGVGKNIQYF
TRBV6-1	-	TRBJ2-5	-	TGTGCCAGCACATACGGTGGGGAGACCCAGTACTTC	CASTYGGETQYF
TRBV7-9	many	TRBJ2-1	TRBD2	TGTGCCAGCAGCCTCTTGGGAGGGCCATATGAGCAGTTCTTC	CASSLLGGPYEQFF
TRBV3-1	-	TRBJ2-7	-	TGTGCCAGCAGTCCTACAGGGTCTGGAGGCGAGCAGTACTTC	CASSPTGSGGEQYF
TRBV6-2/TRBV6-3	-	TRBJ1-1	-	TGTGCCAGCAGCCGACCCGGGACACCCCGGCAAGCTTTCTTT	CASSRPGTPRQAFF
TRBV2	many	TRBJ2-7	-	TGTGCCAGCAGGGCGTTCGAGCAGTACTTC	CASRAFEQYF
TRBV2	many	TRBJ2-3	-	TGTGCCAGCAGTGTAGCGGTCAGCACAGATACGCAGTATTTT	CASSVAVSTDTQYF
TRBV10-1	many	TRBJ2-2	TRBD2	TGCGCCAGCACGGGAGGTGCGGAGACGAACACCGGGGAGCTGTTTTTT	CASTGGAETNTGELFF
TRBV28	many	TRBJ1-1	TRBD1	TGTGCCAGCAGTCCCTCTGTACGGGACAGGACGAACACTGAAGCTTTCTTT	CASSPSVRDRTNTEAFF
TRBV11-2	-	TRBJ2-1	-	TGTGCCAGCAGCTTTGTGTCGGGATTCGGTGAGCAGTTCTTC	CASSFVSGFGEQFF
TRBV12-3/TRBV12-4	many	TRBJ2-7	TRBD1	TGTGCCAGCAGTTCTTCCGGGACAGTCTCCTACGAGCAGTACTTC	CASSSSGTVSYEQYF
TRBV9	few	TRBJ2-1	-	TGTGCCAGCAGCGGCCCGAATGAGCAGTTCTTC	CASSGPNEQFF
TRBV20-1	-	TRBJ2-1	-	TGCAGTGCCGAACCAGACGGGAATGAGCAGTTCTTC	CSAEPDGNEQFF
TRBV28	many	TRBJ2-7	-	TGTGCCAGCAGCAGTCTTAGAGACAGAGGATCCTACGAGCAGTACTTC	CASSSLRDRGSYEQYF
TRBV20-1	few	TRBJ2-3	TRBD2	TGCAGTGCCTCCGACCCGGGAGGGGCCACAGATACGCAGTATTTT	CSASDPGGATDTQYF
TRBV29-1	once	TRBJ1-4	-	TGCAGCGCGGGTAGGGGAGGCGAAAAACTGTTTTTT	CSAGRGGEKLFF
TRBV7-7	many	TRBJ2-5	-	TGTGCTAGCAGCCCTTCAGACATCGAGACCCAGTACTTC	CASSPSDIETQYF
TRBV24-1	-	TRBJ2-1	TRBD2	TGTGCCACCAGTTTAGCGGGATCACAATACAATGAGCAGTTCTTC	CATSLAGSQYNEQFF
TRBV27	many	TRBJ2-5	-	TGTGCCAGCAGCTTAGGACGGGAGCGGGAGACCCAGTACTTC	CASSLGRERETQYF
TRBV27	-	TRBJ1-3	-	TGTGCCAGCAGTCCCTCCACCGGGAATAGGCACACCATATATTTT	CASSPSTGNRHTIYF
TRBV4-3	-	TRBJ2-7	-	TGCGCCAGCAGCCAAGAGGGAGCAGGGTCCACCGAGCAGTACTTC	CASSQEGAGSTEQYF
TRBV28	-	TRBJ2-3	TRBD1	TGTGCCAGCAGCTTTACAACCGGGACAGTCGCTAGCACAGATACGCAGTATTTT	CASSFTTGTVASTDTQYF
TRBV6-2/TRBV6-3	-	TRBJ1-1	-	TGTGCCAGCCACCCCGTCGGCGCACCGAACACTGAAGCTTTCTTT	CASHPVGAPNTEAFF
TRBV7-9	-	TRBJ2-5	TRBD1	TGTGCCAGCAGATTTACAGGGGAAGAGACCCAGTACTTC	CASRFTGEETQYF
TRBV2	many	TRBJ2-5	-	TGTGCCAGCACCGAAATAGAGCAAGAGACCCAGTACTTC	CASTEIEQETQYF
TRBV9	few	TRBJ2-7	-	TGTGCCAGCAGCGCCTCACCTGGGACCCCCGAGCAGTACTTC	CASSASPGTPEQYF
TRBV11-1	many	TRBJ2-2	-	TGTGCCAGCAGCCCGGACAGTTACACCGGGGAGCTGTTTTTT	CASSPDSYTGELFF
TRBV5-6	many	TRBJ2-5	-	TGTGCCAGCAGCCGAGGGGGGTTGGAGACCCAGTACTTC	CASSRGGLETQYF
TRBV18	many	TRBJ2-7	TRBD2	TGTGCCAGCAGTCCCCCGGGACTATCCTACGAGCAGTACTTC	CASSPPGLSYEQYF
TRBV7-2	few	TRBJ2-7	TRBD2	TGTGCCAGCAGCTTTCGGCCTAGCGGGACTAGCGAGCAGTACTTC	CASSFRPSGTSEQYF
TRBV27	many	TRBJ2-3	-	TGTGCCAGCAGTTTATACTTTAGCGGCCGCACAGATACGCAGTATTTT	CASSLYFSGRTDTQYF
TRBV7-9	once	TRBJ2-7	-	TGTGTCAGCAGCTTAAACCTGGGAATCTTGTACGAGCAGTACTTC	CVSSLNLGILYEQYF
TRBV2	many	TRBJ2-7	-	TGTGCCAGCCGGTCAGACTCCTACGAGCAGTACTTC	CASRSDSYEQYF
TRBV5-1	few	TRBJ2-7	TRBD1	TGCGCCAGCAGAGGATCCGGGACAGGGTTTGTCGAGCAGTACTTC	CASRGSGTGFVEQYF
TRBV5-1	once	TRBJ2-3	-	TGCGCCAGCAGGGATTCAGATACGCAGTATTTT	CASRDSDTQYF
TRBV9	-	TRBJ1-2	TRBD1	TGTGCCAGCTCCTCAGCCGGGACAGCCTATGGCTACACCTTC	CASSSAGTAYGYTF
TRBV3-1	many	TRBJ2-5	-	TGTGCCAGCAGCCAAAGGTCGAGAGCAGAGACCCAGTACTTC	CASSQRSRAETQYF
TRBV29-1	few	TRBJ2-7	TRBD1	TGCAGCGTTACTGGGGAGGGGACAGGGGCCTACGAGCAGTACTTC	CSVTGEGTGAYEQYF